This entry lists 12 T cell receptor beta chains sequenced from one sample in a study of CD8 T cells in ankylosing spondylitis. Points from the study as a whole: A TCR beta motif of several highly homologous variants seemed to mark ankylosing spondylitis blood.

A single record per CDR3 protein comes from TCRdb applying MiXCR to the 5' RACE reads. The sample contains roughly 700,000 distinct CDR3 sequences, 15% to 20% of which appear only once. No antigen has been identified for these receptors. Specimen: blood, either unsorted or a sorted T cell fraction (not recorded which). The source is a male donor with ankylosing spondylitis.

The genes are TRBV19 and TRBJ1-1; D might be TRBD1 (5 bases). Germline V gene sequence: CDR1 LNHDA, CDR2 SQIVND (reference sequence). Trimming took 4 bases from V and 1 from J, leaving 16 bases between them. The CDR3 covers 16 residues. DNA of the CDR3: TGTGCCAGTAGTACCGCCGGGACCTTCGAGAACACTGAAGCTTTCTTT. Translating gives CASSTAGTFENTEAFF.

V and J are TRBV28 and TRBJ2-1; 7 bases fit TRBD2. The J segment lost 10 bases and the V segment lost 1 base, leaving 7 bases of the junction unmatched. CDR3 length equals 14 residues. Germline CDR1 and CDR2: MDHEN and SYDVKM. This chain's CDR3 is CASSLSQLAREQFF. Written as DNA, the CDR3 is TGTGCCAGCAGTTTATCCCAACTAGCGAGGGAGCAGTTCTTC.

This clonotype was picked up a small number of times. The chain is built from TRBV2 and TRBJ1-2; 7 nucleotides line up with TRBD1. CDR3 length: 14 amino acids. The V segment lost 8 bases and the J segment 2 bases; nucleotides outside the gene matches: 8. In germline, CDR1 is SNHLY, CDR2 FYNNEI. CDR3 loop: CASRYRGSNYGYTF. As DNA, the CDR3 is TGTGCCAGCCGGTACAGGGGTTCCAACTATGGCTACACCTTC.

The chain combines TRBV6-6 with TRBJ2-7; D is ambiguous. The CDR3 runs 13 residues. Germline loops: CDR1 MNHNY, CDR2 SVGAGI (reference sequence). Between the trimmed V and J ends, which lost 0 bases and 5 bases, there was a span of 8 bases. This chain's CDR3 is CASSYSTLNEQYF. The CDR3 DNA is TGTGCCAGCAGTTACTCCACCCTGAACGAGCAGTACTTC.

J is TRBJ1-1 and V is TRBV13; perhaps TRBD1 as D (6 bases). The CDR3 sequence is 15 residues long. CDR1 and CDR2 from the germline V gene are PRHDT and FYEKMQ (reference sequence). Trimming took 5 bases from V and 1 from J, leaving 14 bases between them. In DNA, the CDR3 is TGTGCCAGCAGCCCACAGGGAACTAGGAACACTGAAGCTTTCTTT. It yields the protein CASSPQGTRNTEAFF.

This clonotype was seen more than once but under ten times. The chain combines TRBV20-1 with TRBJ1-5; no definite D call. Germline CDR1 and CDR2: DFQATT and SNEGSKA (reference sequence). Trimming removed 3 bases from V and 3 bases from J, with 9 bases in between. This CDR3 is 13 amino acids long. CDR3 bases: TGCAGTGCTAGCCCCAGAACCAATCAGCCCCAGCATTTT. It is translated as CSASPRTNQPQHF.

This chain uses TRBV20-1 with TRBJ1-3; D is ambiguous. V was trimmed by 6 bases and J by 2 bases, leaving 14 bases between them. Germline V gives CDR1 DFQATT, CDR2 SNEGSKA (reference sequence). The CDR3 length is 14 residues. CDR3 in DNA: TGCAGTGCCGCCCCACCGCCACCTGGAAACACCATATATTTT. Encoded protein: CSAAPPPPGNTIYF.

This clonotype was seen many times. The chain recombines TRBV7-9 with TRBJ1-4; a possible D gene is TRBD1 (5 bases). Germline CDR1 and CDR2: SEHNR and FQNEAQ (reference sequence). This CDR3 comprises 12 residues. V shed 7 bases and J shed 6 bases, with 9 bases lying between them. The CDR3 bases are TGTGCCAGCAACGGGGGGGATGAAAAACTGTTTTTT. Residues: CASNGGDEKLFF.

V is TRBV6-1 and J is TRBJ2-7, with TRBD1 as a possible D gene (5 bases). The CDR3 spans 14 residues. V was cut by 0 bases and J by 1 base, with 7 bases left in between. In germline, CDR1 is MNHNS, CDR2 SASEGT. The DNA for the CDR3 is TGTGCCAGCAGTGAAGCGCAGGGATCCTACGAGCAGTACTTC. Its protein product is CASSEAQGSYEQYF.

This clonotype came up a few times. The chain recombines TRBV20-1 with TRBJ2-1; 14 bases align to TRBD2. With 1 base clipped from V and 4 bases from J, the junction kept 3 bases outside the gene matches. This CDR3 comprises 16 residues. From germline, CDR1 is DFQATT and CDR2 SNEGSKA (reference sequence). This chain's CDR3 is CSARGGTSGSYNEQFF. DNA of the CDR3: TGCAGTGCTAGAGGGGGGACTAGCGGGAGTTACAATGAGCAGTTCTTC.

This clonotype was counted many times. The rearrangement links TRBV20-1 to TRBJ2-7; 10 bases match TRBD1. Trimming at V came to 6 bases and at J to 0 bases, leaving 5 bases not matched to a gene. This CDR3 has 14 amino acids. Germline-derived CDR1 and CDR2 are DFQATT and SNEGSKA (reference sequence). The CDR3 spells CSAPTGGDSYEQYF. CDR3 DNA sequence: TGCAGTGCCCCGACAGGGGGCGACTCCTACGAGCAGTACTTC.

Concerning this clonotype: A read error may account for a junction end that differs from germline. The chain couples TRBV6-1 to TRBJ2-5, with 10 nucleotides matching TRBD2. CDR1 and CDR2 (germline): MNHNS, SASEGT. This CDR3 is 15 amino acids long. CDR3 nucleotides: TGTGCCAGCAGTCCCTCAGGACTAGCGGTAGAGGCCCAGTACTTC. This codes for CASSPSGLAVEAQYF.